This T cell receptor (beta chain) was retrieved from a study of siplizumab effects on memory and regulatory T cells. Looking at the study overall: Mixed lymphocyte reactions were paired, with siplizumab at roughly 0.95 ug/mL or without drug. Study findings and constraints: Siplizumab caused a significant drop in alloreactive sequences traceable to unstimulated CD4+ memory cells. An assignable naive or memory phenotype was lacking in roughly 80-97% of proliferating CD4+ or CD8+ clones.

The study assayed 90,000 to 100,000 TCR templates per sample. TCRdb keeps only in-frame clones here, not all; method: immunoSEQ multiplex PCR. Of roughly 10,000 clones listed, 40% to 55% were seen once; the top ten hold approximately 23%. The CDR3 length is 15 residues. Germline V gene data show CDR1 as SGHRS and CDR2 as YFSETQ. Between the trimmed V and J ends, which lost 0 bases and 6 bases, there was a span of 13 bases. Researchers cocultured the mixed lymphocyte reaction cells at 37°C for around 6 days. This clone is labeled as medium-sized. As yet, its antigen is unknown. The V gene is TRBV5-1, the J gene TRBJ2-1; D is ambiguous. This TCR came from a human donor in good health; the cells came from an allogeneic mixed lymphocyte reaction. Sequenced sample: CFSE-low (dividing) CD4+ T cells sorted from an allogeneic mixed lymphocyte reaction. The CDR3 nucleotides are TGCGCCAGCAGCTTGGAGCCACAACCAGGCAATGAGCAGTTCTTC. This codes for CASSLEPQPGNEQFF. Supplemented by reference TRBV5-1 and TRBJ2-1, the full variable domain reads KAGVTQTPRYLIKTRGQQVTLSCSPISGHRSVSWYQQTPGQGLQFLFEYFSETQRNKGNFPGRFSGRQFSNSRSEMNVSTLELGDSALYLCASSLEPQPGNEQFFGPGTRLTVL.